This TCR beta chain was identified in a study of radiation and T cells in renal cell carcinoma. The wider study: Nephrectomy followed 15 Gy stereotactic body radiation by 4 weeks. General study points: Top tumor clonotypes rose in blood 2 weeks post-radiation, then contracted.

With regard to this clone: No antigen is known for it.

V lost 5 bases and J 1 base, leaving 10 bases between the germline ends. Germline values: CDR1 SGHAT, CDR2 FQNNGV. This CDR3 is 14 amino acids long. Profiling relied on immunoSEQ multiplex PCR, and the TCRdb table lists in-frame clones only, not all of them. Here the sample spans roughly 60,000 clones, roughly four fifths being singletons. Described time point: blood 2 weeks post-SBRT. Stated treatment: 15 Gy SBRT to primary tumor, nephrectomy 4 weeks later. After SBRT, blood was collected at 2 and 4 weeks, plus baseline. The gene calls are TRBV11-2 and TRBJ2-3; unclear D gene. This receptor was taken from a man in his sixties with renal cell carcinoma. Source: blood, taken from a patient whose treatment included radiotherapy and nephrectomy. The CDR3 is CASSLGRGTDTQYF. The CDR3 nucleotides are TGTGCCAGCAGCCTTGGGCGAGGCACAGATACGCAGTATTTT.